These 24 T cell receptor beta chains originate from one sample sequenced in a study of T cell responses to AZD1222 COVID-19 vaccine. Only in-frame clones appear in the TCRdb table, and some are missing; sequencing was by immunoSEQ multiplex PCR. The sample lists approximately 100,000 clones, 90% to 95% occurring once. Material: peripheral blood, obtained on day 0 of AZD1222 vaccination. These receptors were obtained from an adult in good health.

This clone was seen only once. The chain carries TRBV4-2 and TRBJ1-5; no firm D call. Germline-derived CDR1 and CDR2 are LGHNA and YNFKEQ. Trimming removed 0 bases at V and 7 bases at J, with 7 bases between. This CDR3 is built from 13 residues. For the CDR3, the DNA is TGTGCCAGCAGCCAAGATCTAGGGCAGCCCCAGCATTTT. Encoded protein: CASSQDLGQPQHF.

This clone was counted once. The rearrangement uses TRBV30 and TRBJ1-1; possibly TRBD1 for D (5 bases). The CDR3 loop spans 15 amino acids. Germline CDR1 and CDR2: GTSNPN and SVGIG (reference sequence). V lost 3 bases to trimming and J lost 3 bases, with 17 bases between them. CDR3 bases: TGTGCCTGGAGAGATTTGGGGGGGACGTACACTGAAGCTTTCTTT. This translates into CAWRDLGGTYTEAFF.

This rearrangement joins TRBV7-2 to TRBJ2-5, with TRBD2 matching over 10 bases. Per germline, CDR1 SGHTA and CDR2 FQGNSA. The CDR3 is made up of 21 amino acids. V lost 0 bases, J lost 5 bases, and 21 bases stayed unmatched. In DNA, the CDR3 is TGTGCCAGCAGCTTAGCCTACCCCGGGGGGTCAGCGGGAGGGTCGCGGGAGACCCAGTACTTC. This codes for CASSLAYPGGSAGGSRETQYF.

V is TRBV3-1 (or the pseudogene TRBV3-2) and J is TRBJ2-5; no reliable D call. CDR3 size: 15 residues. The germline gives CDR1 LGHDT, CDR2 YNNKEL (reference sequence). Trimming left V 0 bases short and J 5 bases short, with 13 bases between. CDR3 DNA: TGTGCCAGCAGCCAAGAGTTCCTCGGCGCGGAGACCCAGTACTTC. Protein sequence: CASSQEFLGAETQYF.

The chain combines TRBV21-1 with TRBJ2-6. TRBV21-1 has pseudogene status. This CDR3 spans 18 amino acids. This chain's CDR3 is CASSPRAPRHSGANVLTF. In nucleotides, the CDR3 is TGTGCCAGCAGCCCACGGGCCCCTCGCCACTCTGGGGCCAACGTCCTGACTTTC.

In its sample, this clone was seen a few times. The chain combines TRBV7-9 with TRBJ1-4; TRBD1 matches at 7 bases. Germline CDR1 is SEHNR and CDR2 is FQNEAQ (reference sequence). The CDR3 is 14 residues long. J gave up 8 bases and V 1 base, and 4 bases lay outside the gene matches. The DNA for the CDR3 is TGTGCCAGCAGCTTAGTTACAGGGGCCGAAAAACTGTTTTTT. Amino acid sequence: CASSLVTGAEKLFF.

The chain employs TRBV7-9 and TRBJ2-7, with 10 nucleotides matching TRBD1. The trim removed 5 bases at V and 2 bases at J, leaving 9 bases unmatched. This CDR3 spans 16 amino acids. Germline-derived CDR1 and CDR2 are SEHNR and FQNEAQ (reference sequence). The CDR3 spells CASSPWDRGNTYEQYF. CDR3 in DNA: TGTGCCAGCAGCCCTTGGGACAGGGGAAACACCTACGAGCAGTACTTC.

This rearrangement joins TRBV18 to TRBJ1-6; 10 bases line up with TRBD1. Germline V CDR1 and CDR2: KGHSH, LQKENI. The CDR3 extends over 15 amino acids. V gave up 2 bases and J gave up 10 bases; unmatched junction bases: 5. CDR3: CASSPGTGADSPLHF. In nucleotides, the CDR3 is TGTGCCAGCTCACCAGGGACAGGGGCGGACTCACCCCTCCACTTT.

The genes are TRBV18 and TRBJ1-6, with D unresolved. The V end lost 4 bases, the J end lost 5 bases, and 6 bases lay between the germline ends. The germline V gene has CDR1 KGHSH and CDR2 LQKENI. The CDR3 runs 13 residues. In DNA, the CDR3 is TGTGCCAGCTCACAAGGGAATAATTCACCCCTCCACTTT. Amino acids: CASSQGNNSPLHF.

This chain connects TRBV5-1 to TRBJ1-1; 7 nucleotides align to TRBD1. Germline V gene lookup returns CDR1 SGHRS and CDR2 YFSETQ. Trimming removed 3 bases from V and 0 bases from J; junction bases left unmatched: 14. The CDR3 totals 18 residues. CDR3 amino acids: CASSYGQVKGFMNTEAFF. Here the CDR3 DNA reads TGCGCCAGCAGCTACGGACAGGTTAAGGGGTTTATGAACACTGAAGCTTTCTTT.

The chain uses TRBV4-1 and TRBJ1-4; D not resolved. V lost 3 bases to trimming and J lost 0 bases, with 14 bases between them. The CDR3 covers 17 residues. Per germline, CDR1 MGHRA and CDR2 YSYEKL. CDR3 in amino acids: CASSHFPFLATNEKLFF. The CDR3 DNA follows: TGCGCCAGCAGCCATTTCCCCTTCCTTGCAACTAATGAAAAACTGTTTTTT.

This clone was observed once. This chain connects TRBV7-2 to TRBJ1-4, with 7 bases lining up with TRBD1. The V gene end was trimmed by 6 bases and the J gene end by 7 bases; junction bases not matched to a gene: 8. Germline V gives CDR1 SGHTA, CDR2 FQGNSA. CDR3 length equals 14 residues. The CDR3 here is CASSWDRSTEKLFF. Written as DNA, the CDR3 is TGTGCCAGCAGTTGGGACAGATCGACTGAAAAACTGTTTTTT.

The rearrangement links TRBV2 to TRBJ2-5; possibly TRBD1 for D (6 bases). CDR3 length: 13 residues. Germline V lookup: CDR1 SNHLY, CDR2 FYNNEI. Trimming cost V 7 bases and J 6 bases, with 15 bases left between them. In DNA form, the CDR3 reads TGTGCCAGCATCCAAATGAGGGGGAAGACCCAGTACTTC. It yields the protein CASIQMRGKTQYF. Full variable domain (remainder filled in from reference TRBV2 and TRBJ2-5): EPEVTQTPSHQVTQMGQEVILRCVPISNHLYFYWYRQILGQKVEFLVSFYNNEISEKSEIFDDQFSVERPDGSNFTLKIRSTKLEDSAMYFCASIQMRGKTQYFGPGTRLLVL.

The chain links TRBV3-1 (or the pseudogene TRBV3-2) to TRBJ1-2; D is unclear. The germline V gene has CDR1 LGHDT and CDR2 YNNKEL (reference sequence). Trimming removed 4 bases from V and 8 bases from J, with 11 bases in between. CDR3 length: 12 residues. The CDR3 region has the DNA TGTGCCAGCAGCCCCGGGATCAGGGGCTACACCTTC. It specifies CASSPGIRGYTF.

V and J are TRBV5-1 and TRBJ1-1; 9 bases map to TRBD1. V lost 5 bases and J lost 1; bases outside the gene matches: 3. The CDR3 length is 14 residues. Germline V gene lookup returns CDR1 SGHRS and CDR2 YFSETQ. The CDR3 DNA is TGCGCCAGCAGTTGGGGACAGGGGAACACTGAAGCTTTCTTT. Amino acid sequence: CASSWGQGNTEAFF.

The J gene is TRBJ2-2, the V gene TRBV5-1, with 9 bases identical to TRBD1. The CDR3 is made up of 18 amino acids. The V segment lost 1 base and the J segment 2 bases; nucleotides outside the gene matches: 9. CDR1 and CDR2 from the germline V gene are SGHRS and YFSETQ. CDR3 DNA sequence: TGCGCCAGCAGCTTGCACCCCAACAGGGGGCACAACACCGGGGAGCTGTTTTTT. Amino acid sequence: CASSLHPNRGHNTGELFF.

The chain couples TRBV5-1 to TRBJ1-1, with D uncertain. CDR3 length: 13 residues. The V gene lost 0 bases and the J gene lost 4 bases, with 7 bases spanning the gap. The germline V gene encodes CDR1 SGHRS and CDR2 YFSETQ. CDR3 region: CASSLEEITEAFF. The CDR3, as DNA: TGCGCCAGCAGCTTGGAGGAAATCACTGAAGCTTTCTTT. The full variable domain, rest sourced from reference TRBV5-1 and TRBJ1-1, is KAGVTQTPRYLIKTRGQQVTLSCSPISGHRSVSWYQQTPGQGLQFLFEYFSETQRNKGNFPGRFSGRQFSNSRSEMNVSTLELGDSALYLCASSLEEITEAFFGQGTRLTVV.

The rearrangement uses TRBV11-2 and TRBJ1-1, with 9 bases identical to TRBD1. The CDR3 consists of 14 residues. Germline V gene sequence: CDR1 SGHAT, CDR2 FQNNGV. The V gene end was trimmed by 2 bases and the J gene end by 7 bases; junction bases not matched to a gene: 5. CDR3 region: CASSLNEGQGEAFF. The CDR3 DNA follows: TGTGCCAGCAGCTTAAACGAGGGACAGGGTGAAGCTTTCTTT.

CDR3 DNA: TGTGCCAGCAGTTATGCAGGACAGGGGTACAATGAGCAGTTCTTC. It translates to CASSYAGQGYNEQFF. This chain links TRBV6-5 with TRBJ2-1, with 9 bases lining up with TRBD1. The ends lost 3 bases at V and 4 bases at J; junction bases unmatched: 4. Germline-derived CDR1 and CDR2 are MNHEY and SVGAGI. The length of the CDR3 is 15 residues.

This clone was seen once. This chain links TRBV13 with TRBJ2-7, with 8 bases that match TRBD2. Looked up from germline, CDR1 is PRHDT and CDR2 is FYEKMQ (reference sequence). The CDR3 spans 16 residues. V was pared by 3 bases and J by 3 bases, with 10 bases of the junction left unmatched. The CDR3 coding sequence is TGTGCCAGCAGCTTCACCGCGGGGGGAAGTATCTACGAGCAGTACTTC. It yields the protein CASSFTAGGSIYEQYF.

This clone appeared a few times. J is TRBJ2-7 and V is TRBV30; no clear D gene. The germline V gene has CDR1 GTSNPN and CDR2 SVGIG (reference sequence). The ends were cut back, 7 bases at V and 9 bases at J, with 10 bases in the middle. CDR3 length: 9 residues. CDR3 sequence: CASAALQYF. In nucleotides, the CDR3 is TGTGCCTCCGCGGCCCTGCAGTACTTC.

The rearrangement links TRBV14 to TRBJ2-1; no definite D call. This CDR3 is built from 13 residues. Trimming pared 4 bases from V and 5 bases from J, leaving 9 bases between. Germline CDR1 SGHDN, CDR2 FVKESK. In nucleotides, the CDR3 is TGTGCCAGCAGCCTAGGGCTCCACAATGAGCAGTTCTTC. This translates into CASSLGLHNEQFF.

This chain uses TRBV27 with TRBJ2-3; the D is unclear. V lost 8 bases, J lost 1 base, and 13 bases lay in between. The CDR3 covers 14 residues. Germline V CDR1 and CDR2: MNHEY, SMNVEV (reference sequence). CDR3 protein: CASANRAGTDTQYF. CDR3 bases: TGTGCCAGCGCCAATAGGGCAGGCACAGATACGCAGTATTTT.

The rearrangement uses TRBV30 and TRBJ1-3; D unresolved. Trimming took off 4 bases at V and 3 bases at J, with 7 bases between the two ends. The CDR3 sequence is 12 residues long. In germline, CDR1 is GTSNPN, CDR2 SVGIG (reference sequence). CDR3 DNA sequence: TGTGCCTGGAACCTCAATGGAAACACCATATATTTT. Its translation: CAWNLNGNTIYF.